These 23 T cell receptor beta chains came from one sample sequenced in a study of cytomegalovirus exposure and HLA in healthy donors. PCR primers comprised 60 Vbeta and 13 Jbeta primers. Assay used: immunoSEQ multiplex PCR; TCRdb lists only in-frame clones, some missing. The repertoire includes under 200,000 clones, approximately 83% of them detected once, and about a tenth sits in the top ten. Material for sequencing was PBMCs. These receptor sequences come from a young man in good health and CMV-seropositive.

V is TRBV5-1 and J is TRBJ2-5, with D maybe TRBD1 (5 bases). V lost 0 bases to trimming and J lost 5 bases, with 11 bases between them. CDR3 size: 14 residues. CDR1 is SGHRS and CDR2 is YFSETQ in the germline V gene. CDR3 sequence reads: CASSLDFQGETQYF. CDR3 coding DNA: TGCGCCAGCAGCTTGGATTTTCAGGGTGAGACCCAGTACTTC.

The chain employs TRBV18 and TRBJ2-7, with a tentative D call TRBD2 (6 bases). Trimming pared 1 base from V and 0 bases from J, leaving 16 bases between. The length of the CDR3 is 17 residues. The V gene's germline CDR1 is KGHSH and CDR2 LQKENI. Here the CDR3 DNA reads TGTGCCAGCTCACCACGGGACTTGATGTCCGACTCCTACGAGCAGTACTTC. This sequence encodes CASSPRDLMSDSYEQYF.

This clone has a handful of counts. The CDR3, as DNA: TGCGCCAGCAGTGTTGTACGGGTAACGGATCAGCCCCAGCATTTT. Amino acid sequence: CASSVVRVTDQPQHF. The V and J genes are TRBV10-1 and TRBJ1-5; D gene uncertain. Per germline, CDR1 WNHNN and CDR2 SYGVQD (reference sequence). CDR3 length: 15 residues. V gave up 4 bases and J gave up 5 bases, with 15 bases separating them.

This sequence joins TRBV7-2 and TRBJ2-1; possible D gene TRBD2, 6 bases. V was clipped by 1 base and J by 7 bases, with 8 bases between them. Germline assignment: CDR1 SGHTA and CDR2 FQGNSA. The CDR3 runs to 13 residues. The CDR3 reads CASSLEGTNEQFF. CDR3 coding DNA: TGTGCCAGCAGCTTAGAAGGGACTAATGAGCAGTTCTTC.

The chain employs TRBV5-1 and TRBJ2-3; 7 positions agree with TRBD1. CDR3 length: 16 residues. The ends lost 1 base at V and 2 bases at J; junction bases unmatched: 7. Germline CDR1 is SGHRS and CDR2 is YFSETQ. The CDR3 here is CASSLSRTGVTDTQYF. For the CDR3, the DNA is TGCGCCAGCAGCTTGAGCAGGACAGGAGTCACAGATACGCAGTATTTT.

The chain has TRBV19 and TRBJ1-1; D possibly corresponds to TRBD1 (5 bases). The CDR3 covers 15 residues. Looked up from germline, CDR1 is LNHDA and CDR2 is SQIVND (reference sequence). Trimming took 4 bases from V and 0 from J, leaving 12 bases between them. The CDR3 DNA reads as TGTGCCAGTAGTAGTGGTAGACAGTTGAACACTGAAGCTTTCTTT. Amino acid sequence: CASSSGRQLNTEAFF.

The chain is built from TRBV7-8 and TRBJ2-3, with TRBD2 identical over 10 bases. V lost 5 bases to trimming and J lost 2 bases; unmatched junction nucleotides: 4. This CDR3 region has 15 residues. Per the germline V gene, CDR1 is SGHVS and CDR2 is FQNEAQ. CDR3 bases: TGTGCCAGCAGCACCCTAGCGGGGGCCACAGATACGCAGTATTTT. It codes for CASSTLAGATDTQYF.

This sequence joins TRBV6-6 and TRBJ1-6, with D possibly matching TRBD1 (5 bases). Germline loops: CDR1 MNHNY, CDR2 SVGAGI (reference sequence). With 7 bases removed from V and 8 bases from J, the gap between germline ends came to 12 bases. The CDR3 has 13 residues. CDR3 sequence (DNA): TGTGCCAGCACCCAGACAGTTTATTCACCCCTCCACTTT. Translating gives CASTQTVYSPLHF.

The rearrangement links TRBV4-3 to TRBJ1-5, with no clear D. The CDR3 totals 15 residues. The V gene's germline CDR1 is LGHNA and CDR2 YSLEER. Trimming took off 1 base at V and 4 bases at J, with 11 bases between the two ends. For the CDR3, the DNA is TGCGCCAGCAGCCAAGTTAACGAGCGGAATCAGCCCCAGCATTTT. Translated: CASSQVNERNQPQHF.

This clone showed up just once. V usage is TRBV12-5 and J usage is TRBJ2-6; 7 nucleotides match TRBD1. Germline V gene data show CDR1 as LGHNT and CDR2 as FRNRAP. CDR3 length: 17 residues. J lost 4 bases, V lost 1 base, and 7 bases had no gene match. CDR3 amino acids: CASGLGLKGAGANVLTF. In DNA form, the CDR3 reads TGTGCTAGTGGTTTGGGATTGAAGGGGGCCGGGGCCAACGTCCTGACTTTC.

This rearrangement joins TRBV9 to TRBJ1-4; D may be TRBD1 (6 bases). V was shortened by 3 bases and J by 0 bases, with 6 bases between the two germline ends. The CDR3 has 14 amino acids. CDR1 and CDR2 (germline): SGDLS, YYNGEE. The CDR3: CASSGTATNEKLFF. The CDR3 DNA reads TGTGCCAGCAGCGGGACAGCAACTAATGAAAAACTGTTTTTT.

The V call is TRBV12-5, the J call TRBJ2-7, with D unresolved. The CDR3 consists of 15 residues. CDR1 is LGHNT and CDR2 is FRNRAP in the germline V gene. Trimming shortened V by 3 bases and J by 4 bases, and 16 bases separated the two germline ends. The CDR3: CASGFELRGLYEQYF. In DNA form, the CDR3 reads TGTGCTAGTGGTTTTGAACTTCGCGGTTTATACGAGCAGTACTTC.

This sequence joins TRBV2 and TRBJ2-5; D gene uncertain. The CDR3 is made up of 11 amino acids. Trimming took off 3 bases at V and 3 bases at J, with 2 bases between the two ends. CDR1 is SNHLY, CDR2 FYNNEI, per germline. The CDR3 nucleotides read TGTGCCAGCAGTGATAAAGAGACCCAGTACTTC. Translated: CASSDKETQYF. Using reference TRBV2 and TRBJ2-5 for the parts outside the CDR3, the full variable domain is EPEVTQTPSHQVTQMGQEVILRCVPISNHLYFYWYRQILGQKVEFLVSFYNNEISEKSEIFDDQFSVERPDGSNFTLKIRSTKLEDSAMYFCASSDKETQYFGPGTRLLVL.

The CDR3 DNA follows: TGTGCCAGCAGCTTAGACAGCGGGAGGTACGAGCAGTACTTC. Amino acid sequence: CASSLDSGRYEQYF. The rearrangement joins TRBV7-9 to TRBJ2-7, with 9 nucleotides matching TRBD2. The CDR3 spans 14 residues. Germline trimming cut 1 base from V and 4 bases from J; bases unmatched to any gene: 2. Germline V lookup: CDR1 SEHNR, CDR2 FQNEAQ (reference sequence).

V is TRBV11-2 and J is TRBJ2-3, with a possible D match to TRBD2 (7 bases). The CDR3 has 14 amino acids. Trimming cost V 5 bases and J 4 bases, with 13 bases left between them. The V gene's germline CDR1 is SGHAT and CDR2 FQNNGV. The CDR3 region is CASSPWEGADTQYF. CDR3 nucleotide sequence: TGTGCCAGCAGCCCTTGGGAGGGGGCAGATACGCAGTATTTT. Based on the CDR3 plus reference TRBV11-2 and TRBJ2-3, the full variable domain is EAGVAQSPRYKIIEKRQSVAFWCNPISGHATLYWYQQILGQGPKLLIQFQNNGVVDDSQLPKDRFSAERLKGVDSTLKIQPAKLEDSAVYLCASSPWEGADTQYFGPGTRLTVL.

This CDR3 reads CASSENGGYTEAFF. For the CDR3, the DNA is TGTGCCAGCAGTGAAAATGGGGGGTACACTGAAGCTTTCTTT. The V and J genes are TRBV6-1 and TRBJ1-1, with D tentatively TRBD1 (5 bases). Germline assignment: CDR1 MNHNS and CDR2 SASEGT. Trimming took 2 bases from V and 3 from J, leaving 10 bases between them. The CDR3 contains 14 residues.

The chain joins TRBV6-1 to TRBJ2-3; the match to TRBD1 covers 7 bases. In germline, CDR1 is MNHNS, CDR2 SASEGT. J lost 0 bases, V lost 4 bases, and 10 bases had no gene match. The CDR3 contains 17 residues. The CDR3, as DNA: TGTGCCAGCAGTGTCGGGACAGCTCACCTTAGCACAGATACGCAGTATTTT. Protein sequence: CASSVGTAHLSTDTQYF.

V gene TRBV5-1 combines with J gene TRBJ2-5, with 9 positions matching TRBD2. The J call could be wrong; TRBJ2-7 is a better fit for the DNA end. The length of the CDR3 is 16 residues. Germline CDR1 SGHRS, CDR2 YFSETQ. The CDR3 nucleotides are TGCGCCAGCAGCTTGGTAAGGGCTAGCGGGACCTACGAGCAGTACTTC. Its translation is CASSLVRASGTYEQYF.

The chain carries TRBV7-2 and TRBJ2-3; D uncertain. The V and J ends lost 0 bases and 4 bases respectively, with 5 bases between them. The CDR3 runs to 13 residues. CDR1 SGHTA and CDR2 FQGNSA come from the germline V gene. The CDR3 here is CASSLAYSDTQYF. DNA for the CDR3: TGTGCCAGCAGCTTAGCGTATTCAGATACGCAGTATTTT.

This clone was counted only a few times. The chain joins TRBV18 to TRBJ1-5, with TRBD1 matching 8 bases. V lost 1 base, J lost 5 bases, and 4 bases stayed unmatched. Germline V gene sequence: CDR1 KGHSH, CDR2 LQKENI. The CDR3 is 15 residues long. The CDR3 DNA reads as TGTGCCAGCTCACCACTCAGGGGGCCGGATCAGCCCCAGCATTTT. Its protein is CASSPLRGPDQPQHF.

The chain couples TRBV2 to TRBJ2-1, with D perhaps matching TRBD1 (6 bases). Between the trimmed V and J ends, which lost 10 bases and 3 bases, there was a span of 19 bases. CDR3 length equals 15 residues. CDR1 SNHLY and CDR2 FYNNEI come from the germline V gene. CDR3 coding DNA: TGTGCCAACGGCCTCCAGGGGATAAACTACAATGAGCAGTTCTTC. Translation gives CANGLQGINYNEQFF.

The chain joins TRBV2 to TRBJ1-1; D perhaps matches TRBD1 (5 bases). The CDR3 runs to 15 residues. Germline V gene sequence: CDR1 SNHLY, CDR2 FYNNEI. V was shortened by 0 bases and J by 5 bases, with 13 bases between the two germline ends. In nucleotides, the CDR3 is TGTGCCAGCAGTGAAGCAGGGCCAGGGCAGACTGAAGCTTTCTTT. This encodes CASSEAGPGQTEAFF. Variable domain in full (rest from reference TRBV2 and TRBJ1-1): EPEVTQTPSHQVTQMGQEVILRCVPISNHLYFYWYRQILGQKVEFLVSFYNNEISEKSEIFDDQFSVERPDGSNFTLKIRSTKLEDSAMYFCASSEAGPGQTEAFFGQGTRLTVV.

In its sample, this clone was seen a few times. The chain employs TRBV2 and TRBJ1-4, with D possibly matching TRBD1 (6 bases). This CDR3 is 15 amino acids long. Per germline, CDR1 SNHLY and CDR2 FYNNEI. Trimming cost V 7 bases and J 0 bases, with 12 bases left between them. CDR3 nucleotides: TGTGCCAGCACGGAGTCAGGGGCAACTAATGAAAAACTGTTTTTT. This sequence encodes CASTESGATNEKLFF.